This TCR beta chain was profiled in a study of OX40 agonist ivuxolimab in advanced cancers. TCRdb's copy holds only in-frame clones and misses some; the assay was immunoSEQ multiplex PCR. The sample has 45,000 to 60,000 clones; roughly 80% are singletons. CDR1 is SGHRS, CDR2 YFSETQ, per germline. The CDR3 contains 14 residues. The ends were cut back, 2 bases at V and 6 bases at J, with 15 bases in the middle. The study's findings and limits: In CD8+ T cells, expanded clones were on average more numerous than in CD4+.

This clone was seen a few times. Antigen unknown. This specimen was CD4+ or CD8+ T cells sorted from blood, taken in a trial of the OX40 agonist ivuxolimab. The V call is TRBV5-1, the J call TRBJ2-7; D not certain. This receptor was taken from an adult with an advanced solid tumor such as melanoma, head and neck, liver or kidney cancer. This chain's CDR3 is CASSFGPDEGEQYF. The CDR3 DNA reads TGCGCCAGCAGCTTCGGGCCAGACGAAGGCGAGCAGTACTTC.